Listed below are T cell receptor beta chains from one sample, sequenced in a study of tumor and adjacent non-tumor tissue in lung cancer. TCRdb used MiXCR to reprocess the multiplex PCR reads, holding one entry per CDR3 protein. The profile shows 40,000 to 55,000 distinct CDR3 sequences, around three quarters of them singletons. The sample taken for sequencing was distant non-tumor lung tissue. The receptors originated from a woman aged 55-70 years with non-small cell lung cancer. Each CDR3 is given with its conserved first and last residue. Fields, in order: J gene, V gene, clone size, D gene, CDR3 DNA, CDR3 protein. D genes are given only for firm matches. Only part of the rows carry a size: once, few, many, or a class if the clone is expanded.

J: TRBJ1-4
V: TRBV11-2
size: NA
D: NA
DNA: TGTGCCAGCAGCTTAGGACGTTGGGGGGCCGAAGGGGAACTGTTTTTT
CDR3: CASSLGRWGAEGELFF

J: TRBJ1-2
V: TRBV24-1
size: NA
D: NA
DNA: TGTGCCACCAGCAACAGGGAGCGTAACTATGGTTACACCTTC
CDR3: CATSNRERNYGYTF

J: TRBJ1-4
V: TRBV4-3
size: NA
D: TRBD1
DNA: TGCGCCAGCAGACAAGAAAACGGGGGACAGGCTAATGAAAAACTGTTTTTT
CDR3: CASRQENGGQANEKLFF

J: TRBJ2-5
V: TRBV29-1
size: NA
D: NA
DNA: TGCAGCCTGGAACAGGTTCGGCAAGAAACCCAGTACTTC
CDR3: CSLEQVRQETQYF

J: TRBJ2-3
V: TRBV6-6
size: NA
D: TRBD2
DNA: TGTGCCATCGCCACCGGACTAGCGGGAGGGTTAGCAGATGCGCAGTATTTT
CDR3: CAIATGLAGGLADAQYF

J: TRBJ2-3
V: TRBV6-6
size: NA
D: NA
DNA: TGTGCCAGCAGTCAGACAAACAGGACTCAGCCCCAGTATTTT
CDR3: CASSQTNRTQPQYF

J: TRBJ1-2
V: TRBV20-1
size: many
D: TRBD1
DNA: TGCAGTGCTAGGACCGGGACAGGTGGTTCTGGCTACACCTTC
CDR3: CSARTGTGGSGYTF

J: TRBJ2-1
V: TRBV6-6
size: NA
D: NA
DNA: TGTGCCAGCAGTTACGGAATCGCCAATGCGCAGTTCTTC
CDR3: CASSYGIANAQFF

J: TRBJ2-1
V: TRBV28
size: NA
D: TRBD1
DNA: TGCGCCAGCAGCAGGACAGGGGACTTATACAATAAGCAGTTCTTC
CDR3: CASSRTGDLYNKQFF

J: TRBJ1-5
V: TRBV5-8
size: NA
D: NA
DNA: TGTGCCAGCAGCTTGATTGTTGGGAGGGAAAATCAGCCCCAGCATTTT
CDR3: CASSLIVGRENQPQHF

J: TRBJ2-1
V: TRBV2
size: few
D: TRBD2
DNA: TGTGCCAGCAGTGGGGGTTTGGGTAGCGGGAACCGGGAGTTCTTC
CDR3: CASSGGLGSGNREFF

J: TRBJ2-1
V: TRBV11-3
size: NA
D: NA
DNA: TGTGCCAGCGGTACCGAGACTAACGGGATTGTTGAGCAGTTCTTC
CDR3: CASGTETNGIVEQFF

J: TRBJ2-2
V: TRBV10-3
size: NA
D: NA
DNA: TGTGCCATACAGCGCCAGACCACCGGGGAACTGTTATTT
CDR3: CAIQRQTTGELLF

J: TRBJ1-1
V: TRBV29-1
size: NA
D: NA
DNA: TGCAGCGGACAAGGGGTGACTGAAGTTTTCTTT
CDR3: CSGQGVTEVFF